This T cell receptor (beta chain) was documented in a study of blood T cell repertoires in COVID-19. In its sample, this clone was seen a few times. Only in-frame clones appear in the TCRdb table, and some are missing; sequencing was by immunoSEQ multiplex PCR. The sample has 150,000 or so clones, 85% seen once. This receptor was taken from a woman aged 40 to 50 with active or convalescent COVID-19. The sample taken for sequencing was peripheral blood.

In DNA form, the CDR3 reads TGTGCCAGCAGCCCGGGACAGTTGAACACTGAAGCTTTCTTT. Encoded protein: CASSPGQLNTEAFF. The rearrangement links TRBV7-9 to TRBJ1-1, with TRBD1 matching over 7 bases. Germline-derived CDR1 and CDR2 are SEHNR and FQNEAQ (reference sequence). The CDR3 has 14 residues. Trimming took 5 bases from V and 0 from J; bases not matched to a gene: 3.